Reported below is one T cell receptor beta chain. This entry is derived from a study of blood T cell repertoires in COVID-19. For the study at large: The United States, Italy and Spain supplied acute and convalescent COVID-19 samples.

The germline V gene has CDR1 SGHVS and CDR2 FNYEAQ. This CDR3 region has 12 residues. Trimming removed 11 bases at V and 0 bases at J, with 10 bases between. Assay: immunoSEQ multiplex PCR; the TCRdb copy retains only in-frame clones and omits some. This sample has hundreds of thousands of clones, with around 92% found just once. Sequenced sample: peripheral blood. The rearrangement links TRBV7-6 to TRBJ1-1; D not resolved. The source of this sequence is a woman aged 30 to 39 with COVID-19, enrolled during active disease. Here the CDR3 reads CASRGVNTEAFF. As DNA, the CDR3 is TGTGCCTCCAGAGGCGTGAACACTGAAGCTTTCTTT.